This TCR beta chain was observed in a study of T cell changes during pregnancy in multiple sclerosis. Profiling relied on immunoSEQ multiplex PCR, and the TCRdb table lists in-frame clones only, not all of them. Among around 80,000 clones listed, approximately 95% were seen once. The germline V gene has CDR1 SGHRS and CDR2 YFSETQ. This CDR3 has 15 residues. Trimming took off 0 bases at V and 4 bases at J, with 13 bases between the two ends. This TCR was sampled from a female donor in good health, enrolled as a control in a pregnancy study. The chain recombines TRBV5-1 with TRBJ2-5, with D maybe TRBD2 (5 bases). This specimen consisted of peripheral blood, obtained in the second trimester of pregnancy. The CDR3 coding sequence is TGCGCCAGCAGCTTGGAGTTCGGGGAACGAGAGACCCAGTACTTC. It translates to CASSLEFGERETQYF.